These 14 T cell receptor beta chains were sequenced from one sample in a study of blood T cell repertoires in COVID-19 (dated by TCRdb to 2020 to 2022). The method behind the library was the immunoSEQ multiplex PCR assay. The clones in this table, taken by TCRdb from immuneACCESS, are in-frame only. Not every clone is retained; where verified, under half of the shortfall comes from an unresolved V gene, and the cause of the rest is unknown. This sample is represented by some 330,000 clones; over 85% of them were singletons. The ten largest clones capture about 1.7% of the sample. What was sequenced was peripheral blood. The receptors were sampled from a woman in her 30s with COVID-19, enrolled during active disease.

The V and J genes are TRBV3-1 (or the pseudogene TRBV3-2) and TRBJ1-6; D is unclear. Germline CDR1 reads LGHDT; CDR2 reads YNNKEL (reference sequence). The CDR3 is 12 residues long. The ends were cut back, 4 bases at V and 7 bases at J, with 5 bases in the middle. The CDR3 DNA is TGTGCCAGCAGCCGCCTAAATTCACCCCTCCACTTT. It specifies CASSRLNSPLHF.

The rearrangement uses TRBV5-4 and TRBJ1-2; 10 bases align to TRBD1. The CDR3 length is 15 residues. Looked up from germline, CDR1 is SGHNT and CDR2 is YYREEE (reference sequence). V shed 4 bases, J shed 4 bases, and the junction held 7 bases outside the gene matches. The CDR3 loop is CASSPGTGDFYGYTF. The CDR3 nucleotides read TGTGCCAGCAGCCCCGGGACAGGGGATTTCTATGGCTACACCTTC.

The rearrangement joins TRBV6-5 to TRBJ2-5; D gene unclear. Trimming removed 0 bases from V and 6 bases from J, with 8 bases in between. Per the germline V gene, CDR1 is MNHEY and CDR2 is SVGAGI. The CDR3 extends over 13 amino acids. For the CDR3, the DNA is TGTGCCAGCAGTTACTCGAATGGGCAGACCCAGTACTTC. Translation gives CASSYSNGQTQYF.

CDR3 in amino acids: CASSDDSLNTGELFF. CDR3 coding DNA: TGTGCCAGCAGTGACGACTCCCTGAACACCGGGGAGCTGTTTTTT. The chain links TRBV6-1 to TRBJ2-2, with unresolved D. CDR3 length equals 15 residues. The V gene's germline CDR1 is MNHNS and CDR2 SASEGT. Trimming pared 3 bases from V and 1 base from J, leaving 9 bases between.

The chain recombines TRBV12-3 or TRBV12-4 with TRBJ2-4, with D uncertain. Trimming cost V 5 bases and J 15 bases, with 20 bases left between them. This CDR3 has 13 residues. The CDR3 DNA reads TGTGCCAGCAGTCGATCAAATGGTCTCCCACTGTACTTC. Its translation: CASSRSNGLPLYF.

The gene calls are TRBV25-1 and TRBJ1-1; D may be TRBD1 (5 bases). V was cut by 2 bases and J by 1 base, with 8 bases left in between. The CDR3 runs to 14 residues. From germline, CDR1 is MGHDK and CDR2 SYGVNS. CDR3 amino acids: CASSELRGNTEAFF. DNA for the CDR3: TGTGCCAGCAGTGAACTAAGGGGGAACACTGAAGCTTTCTTT.

The chain links TRBV3-1 (or the pseudogene TRBV3-2) to TRBJ2-1; 8 bases match TRBD1. The germline CDR1 and CDR2 sequences are LGHDT and YNNKEL (reference sequence). The V and J ends lost 6 bases and 5 bases, in that order; junction bases with no gene match: 9. The CDR3 length is 15 residues. The CDR3 loop is CASSQTLDRDNEQFF. In DNA, the CDR3 is TGTGCCAGCAGTCAAACCCTGGACAGGGACAATGAGCAGTTCTTC.

The rearrangement uses TRBV5-4 and TRBJ1-1, with D unresolved. The length of the CDR3 is 14 residues. V shed 7 bases and J shed 5 bases, with 18 bases lying between them. Looked up from germline, CDR1 is SGHNT and CDR2 is YYREEE (reference sequence). The CDR3 DNA is TGTGCCAGCTCCCACCTCCAAGGCGGAACTGAAGCTTTCTTT. Protein: CASSHLQGGTEAFF.

The V gene is TRBV27, the J gene TRBJ2-2; D uncertain. Germline CDR1 reads MNHEY; CDR2 reads SMNVEV (reference sequence). V was cut by 11 bases and J by 0 bases, with 13 bases left in between. This CDR3 is built from 14 residues. CDR3: CASRYYPNTGELFF. The CDR3 coding sequence is TGTGCCTCAAGGTACTACCCGAACACCGGGGAGCTGTTTTTT.

In DNA, the CDR3 is TGTGCCATCAGTGAAGAGCCCAGGGCCCACGAGCAGTACTTC. It yields the protein CAISEEPRAHEQYF. The V and J genes are TRBV10-3 and TRBJ2-7; TRBD1 might be the D (5 bases). The CDR3 runs to 14 residues. Trimming left V 3 bases short and J 5 bases short, with 14 bases between. The germline V gene encodes CDR1 ENHRY and CDR2 SYGVKD.

The CDR3 loop reads CASSPDQGRLANYGYTF. CDR3 DNA: TGTGCCAGCAGCCCCGACCAGGGGCGATTAGCTAACTATGGCTACACCTTC. This chain links TRBV3-1 (or the pseudogene TRBV3-2) with TRBJ1-2, with D possibly TRBD1 on 6 matching bases. The CDR3 spans 17 residues. Trimming took off 4 bases at V and 0 bases at J, with 18 bases between the two ends. CDR1 LGHDT and CDR2 YNNKEL come from the germline V gene (reference sequence).

The rearrangement links TRBV6-2 or TRBV6-3 to TRBJ2-7, with 9 bases lining up with TRBD1. The CDR3 totals 15 residues. J was trimmed by 2 bases and V by 5 bases; bases with no gene match: 7. Per germline, CDR1 MNHEY and CDR2 SVGEGT. The CDR3, as DNA: TGTGCCAGCAGTCTACAGGGGGCCCTAACCTACGAGCAGTACTTC. It codes for CASSLQGALTYEQYF.

The V gene is TRBV19, the J gene TRBJ2-3; possibly TRBD2 for D (6 bases). The germline gives CDR1 LNHDA, CDR2 SQIVND (reference sequence). The V and J ends lost 5 bases and 2 bases respectively, with 14 bases between them. This CDR3 region has 15 residues. The CDR3 is CASSSIGGATDTQYF. CDR3 DNA sequence: TGTGCCAGTAGTTCAATAGGCGGGGCCACAGATACGCAGTATTTT.

This chain links TRBV6-1 with TRBJ2-7, with D possibly matching TRBD1 (5 bases). This CDR3 is built from 14 residues. V was clipped by 1 base and J by 4 bases, with 11 bases between them. Germline V CDR1 and CDR2: MNHNS, SASEGT. The CDR3 is CASSEETDKYEQYV. The CDR3 nucleotides are TGTGCCAGCAGTGAAGAGACAGACAAATACGAGCAGTACGTC.